The 3 T cell receptor beta chains below all came from one sample that was sequenced in a study of blood T cell repertoires in COVID-19. The assay was immunoSEQ multiplex PCR, and TCRdb's table has in-frame clones only and misses some. The sample lists approximately 200,000 clones, roughly 86% occurring once. The sequenced sample was PBMCs or T cells enriched from blood (not recorded which). The receptors here all came from a man younger than 35 with acute COVID-19.

This clone occurred a few times. V gene TRBV5-1 combines with J gene TRBJ1-5, with 8 bases aligning to TRBD1. The CDR3 consists of 15 residues. Germline trimming cut 8 bases from V and 3 bases from J; bases unmatched to any gene: 10. Germline V CDR1 and CDR2: SGHRS, YFSETQ. In DNA form, the CDR3 reads TGCGCCAGTAGACTGACAGGGGACCTCAATCAGCCCCAGCATTTT. This translates into CASRLTGDLNQPQHF.

V usage is TRBV3-1 (or the pseudogene TRBV3-2) and J usage is TRBJ2-1; TRBD2 is a possible D gene (6 bases). Germline V gene sequence: CDR1 LGHDT, CDR2 YNNKEL (reference sequence). This CDR3 spans 15 amino acids. Trimming removed 0 bases from V and 6 bases from J, with 12 bases in between. This CDR3 is CASSQDTRRVNEQFF. For the CDR3, the DNA is TGTGCCAGCAGCCAAGATACACGGAGGGTCAATGAGCAGTTCTTC.

This chain connects TRBV7-9 to TRBJ1-5; no definite D call. CDR3 length: 15 residues. Germline values: CDR1 SEHNR, CDR2 FQNEAQ (reference sequence). V was trimmed by 4 bases and J by 0 bases, leaving 10 bases between them. CDR3 nucleotides: TGTGCCAGCAGCTCCCGACACGATAGCAATCAGCCCCAGCATTTT. It is translated as CASSSRHDSNQPQHF.